This T cell receptor (beta chain) was recorded in a study of shared clonotypes between healthy human individuals. Study-wide results and limits: Sharing across several donors was seen in 4% to 6.5% of naive CD4 clonotypes.

Regarding this clone: Its target is not known.

V shed 5 bases, J shed 3 bases, and the junction held 9 bases outside the gene matches. The CDR3 is 16 amino acids. The germline V gene has CDR1 SGHNT and CDR2 YYREEE (reference sequence). For sorted subsets, approximately 0.2 ug DNA per replicate equaled some 27,000 T cell genomes. The method was immunoSEQ multiplex PCR; TCRdb's version includes in-frame clones alone and lacks a portion of them. Found here are 2.3 million or so clones, approximately 93% of them singletons; the top ten hold 0.39%. This TCR was recovered from a man between 18 and 35 years old in good health. Some clones in this sample may be carry-over from other donors' samples. The V call is TRBV5-4, the J call TRBJ2-2, with TRBD2 identical over 8 bases. Specimen: naive CD4+ T cells from PBMCs. The subset: CD45RA+ positively selected. In nucleotides, the CDR3 is TGTGCCAGCAGATCCGGCGGGACTAGAGACACCGGGGAGCTGTTTTTT. Translated: CASRSGGTRDTGELFF.